Listed below are T cell receptor beta chains from one sample, sequenced in a study of cytomegalovirus exposure and HLA in healthy donors. Produced via immunoSEQ multiplex PCR; TCRdb's table is partial and in-frame only. The sample carries about 130,000 clones, approximately 83% recorded once. The sequencing input was PBMCs. These receptors came from a girl aged 2 to 10 in good health and CMV-seronegative. The CDR3 runs from the conserved cysteine through the conserved F or W. Fields, in order: clone size, D gene, V gene, J gene, CDR3 protein, CDR3 DNA. D genes are given only for firm matches. The size field is filled for only some rows; it gives once, few, many or a size class.

-	-	TRBV30	TRBJ2-1	CAWSRGTYNEQFF	TGTGCCTGGTCCCGCGGCACCTACAATGAGCAGTTCTTC
-	-	TRBV6-1	TRBJ1-5	CASSGLERSQPQHF	TGTGCCAGCAGTGGACTTGAAAGAAGTCAGCCCCAGCATTTT
once	TRBD2	TRBV5-1	TRBJ2-1	CASRHSGGTYNEQFF	TGCGCCAGCAGACATTCCGGGGGGACCTACAATGAGCAGTTCTTC
once	TRBD2	TRBV15	TRBJ2-3	CATSREAAGSTDTQYF	TGTGCCACCAGCAGAGAAGCAGCGGGAAGCACAGATACGCAGTATTTT
few	-	TRBV5-6	TRBJ2-1	CASSLGGSYNEQFF	TGTGCCAGCAGCTTGGGCGGCTCCTACAATGAGCAGTTCTTC
few	TRBD1	TRBV10-2	TRBJ1-1	CACDGQGNTEAFF	TGCGCCTGCGATGGACAGGGGAACACTGAAGCTTTCTTT
-	TRBD1	TRBV5-1	TRBJ2-2	CASSERQGAYTGELFF	TGCGCCAGCAGCGAAAGACAGGGGGCTTACACCGGGGAGCTGTTTTTT
-	-	TRBV29-1	TRBJ2-5	CSVDGATGDETQYF	TGCAGCGTTGATGGGGCTACAGGTGACGAGACCCAGTACTTC
-	TRBD1	TRBV2	TRBJ1-1	CARDPGQGSTEAFF	TGTGCCAGGGATCCGGGACAGGGGAGCACTGAAGCTTTCTTT
-	TRBD1	TRBV6-1	TRBJ1-5	CASRDRERGNQPQHF	TGTGCCAGCAGAGACAGGGAACGGGGCAATCAGCCCCAGCATTTT
-	TRBD1	TRBV9	TRBJ1-4	CASSVGQGNEKLFF	TGTGCCAGCAGCGTAGGACAGGGTAATGAAAAACTGTTTTTT
-	-	TRBV25-1	TRBJ2-1	CASSRDFNNEQFF	TGTGCCAGCAGCCGGGACTTTAACAATGAGCAGTTCTTC
-	-	TRBV7-2	TRBJ1-5	CASSLSGPQPQHF	TGTGCCAGCAGCTTATCAGGCCCACAGCCCCAGCATTTT
-	-	TRBV5-4	TRBJ1-1	CASSIQLGVMNTEAFF	TGTGCCAGCAGCATCCAACTCGGGGTGATGAACACTGAAGCTTTCTTT
-	TRBD2	TRBV4-2	TRBJ2-7	CASSPGASGTIIYEQYF	TGTGCCAGCAGCCCCGGAGCATCCGGGACTATAATCTACGAGCAGTACTTC
-	TRBD1	TRBV4-3	TRBJ1-2	CASSQDKGTGGGYGYTF	TGCGCCAGCAGCCAAGATAAAGGGACAGGGGGTGGCTATGGCTACACCTTC
-	TRBD2	TRBV7-8	TRBJ2-5	CASSLAFSLAGGETQYF	TGTGCCAGCAGCTTAGCTTTTAGCCTAGCGGGAGGAGAGACCCAGTACTTC
-	TRBD1	TRBV4-1	TRBJ2-7	CASSQGDSFYEQYF	TGCGCCAGCAGCCAAGGGGACAGCTTCTACGAGCAGTACTTC
-	TRBD2	TRBV5-6	TRBJ2-1	CASSLLAGDEQFF	TGTGCCAGCAGCTTGCTAGCGGGCGATGAGCAGTTCTTC
once	TRBD2	TRBV7-9	TRBJ2-3	CASSRSGGADTQYF	TGTGCCAGCAGCCGGAGCGGGGGGGCAGATACGCAGTATTTT
-	TRBD1	TRBV4-1	TRBJ1-1	CASSHPLRGQGLVNTEAFF	TGCGCCAGCAGCCACCCTCTGAGGGGACAGGGGCTTGTGAACACTGAAGCTTTCTTT
-	TRBD1	TRBV19	TRBJ2-7	CASSLGQGNTYEQYF	TGTGCCAGTAGTCTAGGACAGGGTAACACCTACGAGCAGTACTTC
-	TRBD1	TRBV28	TRBJ2-7	CASRPGTVYEQYF	TGTGCCAGCAGGCCCGGGACAGTCTACGAGCAGTACTTC